Listed below are T cell receptor beta chains from one sample, sequenced in a study of T cells expressing NK-cell markers. Following a re-call of the 5' RACE reads, TCRdb has one entry per CDR3 protein and lacks DNA. The sample holds 200,000 to 300,000 distinct CDR3 sequences. The specimen was blood T cells: a sorted CD56 or NKG2C T cell subset, CD4+ or CD8+ T cells, or bulk PBMC T cells (not recorded which). The source of these receptors is a woman aged 18-70 years in good health. CDR3s include the opening cysteine and the closing phenylalanine or tryptophan.

v_gene	j_gene	len	CDR3aa
TRBV7-2	TRBJ2-5	14	CASSGSAGVETQYF
TRBV15	TRBJ2-5	17	CATSSFRSRGDKETQYF
TRBV29-1	TRBJ2-3	12	CSVEAGTDTQYF
TRBV7-2	TRBJ1-1	11	CASSRQGVAFF
TRBV7-2	TRBJ2-2	14	CASRTGPFTGELFF
TRBV7-8	TRBJ2-7	14	CASSRLATAYEQYF
TRBV7-9	TRBJ2-1	14	CASSQTSSLALVLF
TRBV10-3	TRBJ1-1	16	CAISERGTGWGTEAFF
TRBV19	TRBJ1-1	18	CASSIFGGGRVMNTEAFF
TRBV9	TRBJ2-7	15	CASSVGGQGAREQYF
TRBV20-1	TRBJ2-7	17	CSLTGTSGRAPSYEQYF
TRBV6-1	TRBJ1-1	13	CASSRGHHTEAFF
TRBV28	TRBJ1-5	14	CASSPGAINQPQHF
TRBV11-2	TRBJ1-2	16	CASSLSGTGHYYGYTF
TRBV4-2	TRBJ1-2	16	CASSQADPRLGYGYTF
TRBV12-3/TRBV12-4	TRBJ2-5	16	CASSLALGRPQETQYF
TRBV5-1	TRBJ2-1	13	CASSLSLNNEQFF
TRBV7-8	TRBJ2-5	15	CASSFGTSLRETQYF
TRBV12-3/TRBV12-4	TRBJ1-1	14	CASSSGTENTEAFF
TRBV7-6	TRBJ2-6	18	CASSLDAVWFSGANVLTF
TRBV7-2	TRBJ2-7	17	CASSLARGRAAPHEQYF
TRBV7-2	TRBJ2-2	16	CASSQITPRGAGELFF
TRBV29-1	TRBJ1-2	12	CSVWGYNYGYTF
TRBV29-1	TRBJ2-3	13	CSARQKITDTQYF
TRBV29-1	TRBJ1-5	13	CSVAPNSNQPQHF
TRBV6-2/TRBV6-3	TRBJ2-3	15	CASGIQGARTDTQYF
TRBV30	TRBJ1-1	11	CAWTGDTEAFF
TRBV19	TRBJ2-6	13	CASSPTGANVLTF
TRBV20-1	TRBJ1-2	13	CSAKRDLDYGYTF
TRBV11-2	TRBJ2-5	15	CASSLDGGSGETQYF
TRBV5-1	TRBJ2-5	14	CASSRPGREETQYF
TRBV11-2	TRBJ2-3	14	CASSLTFSSDTQYF
TRBV19	TRBJ2-3	15	CASSKTGFGTDTQYF
TRBV20-1	TRBJ2-5	17	CSARDPGGGLPQETQYF
TRBV20-1	TRBJ1-2	12	CSARDQTYGYTF
TRBV29-1	TRBJ2-3	17	CSVQGIPGQGSPDTQYF
TRBV20-1	TRBJ2-4	13	CSASLPREGVQYF
TRBV20-1	TRBJ1-1	11	CSARGRTEAFF
TRBV5-6	TRBJ2-7	13	CASSLWTSYEQYF
TRBV9	TRBJ2-1	15	CASSVVRLGEDEQFF
TRBV24-1	TRBJ2-3	14	CATSVTGNTDTQYF
TRBV3-1	TRBJ1-2	11	CASSQGAGYTF
TRBV7-9	TRBJ2-7	16	CASSFSPSGRLSEQYF
TRBV12-3/TRBV12-4	TRBJ1-3	14	CASSPAGPGDTIYF
TRBV5-6	TRBJ2-3	15	CAWTQEAGAPDTQYF
TRBV11-1	TRBJ2-6	14	CASNPDSGANVLTF
TRBV20-1	TRBJ2-1	18	CSAKIEPIRLAGDNEQFF
TRBV29-1	TRBJ1-2	13	CSAASEFSYGYTF